Listed below are T cell receptor beta chains from one sample, sequenced in a study of OX40 agonist ivuxolimab in advanced cancers. Assay: immunoSEQ multiplex PCR; the TCRdb copy retains only in-frame clones and omits some. Of more than 45,000 clones listed, roughly 90% are singletons. The sequencing used CD4+ or CD8+ T cells sorted from blood, collected in a trial of the OX40 agonist ivuxolimab. The receptor source for this set is an adult with an advanced solid tumor such as melanoma, head and neck, liver or kidney cancer. Each CDR3 is given with its conserved first and last residue. The D gene is left open where the match is weak. Some rows have no size entry. The others give once, few or many, or a class for an expanded clone.

NA	TRBJ1-5	NA	TRBV19	CASSIALTANQPQHF	TGTGCCAGTAGTATAGCATTGACAGCGAATCAGCCCCAGCATTTT
TRBD2	TRBJ2-3	NA	TRBV7-8	CASSLVWRGGLLDTQYF	TGTGCCAGCAGCTTAGTTTGGCGGGGGGGCTTGTTAGATACGCAGTATTTT
TRBD1	TRBJ1-1	NA	TRBV29-1	CSDAGQANTEAFF	TGCAGCGACGCGGGACAGGCGAACACTGAAGCTTTCTTT
NA	TRBJ2-3	NA	TRBV7-6	CASSYRRGEDTQYF	TGTGCCAGCAGCTATAGGCGCGGGGAAGATACGCAGTATTTT
NA	TRBJ2-7	once	TRBV21-1	CASSKGCRGYEQYF	TGTGCCAGCAGCAAAGGTTGCAGGGGCTACGAGCAGTACTTC
NA	TRBJ2-2	NA	TRBV7-7	CASSLFDTGELFF	TGTGCCAGCAGCTTATTCGACACCGGGGAGCTGTTTTTT
TRBD2	TRBJ2-1	NA	TRBV11-2	CASSLRGSGVYNEQFF	TGTGCCAGCAGCTTACGGGGTAGCGGGGTTTACAATGAGCAGTTCTTC
NA	TRBJ1-2	NA	TRBV4-1	CASSQDGELGYGYTF	TGCGCCAGCAGCCAAGATGGCGAACTGGGCTATGGCTACACCTTC
NA	TRBJ2-7	few	TRBV28	CASSDSAEYEQYF	TGTGCCAGCAGTGACTCCGCCGAGTACGAGCAGTACTTC
NA	TRBJ1-5	once	TRBV19	CASSNRDKGQPQHF	TGTGCCAGTAGTAACAGGGATAAAGGTCAGCCCCAGCATTTT
NA	TRBJ2-3	NA	TRBV5-5	CASSLGARVDTQYF	TGTGCCAGCAGCTTGGGGGCTCGGGTTGATACGCAGTATTTT
NA	TRBJ2-5	NA	TRBV27	CASSLRPRVETQYF	TGTGCCAGCAGTTTGCGCCCCCGTGTAGAGACCCAGTACTTC
NA	TRBJ1-1	NA	TRBV6-5	CASSYSRGTEAFF	TGTGCCAGCAGTTACTCAAGGGGCACTGAAGCTTTCTTT
TRBD2	TRBJ2-1	NA	TRBV6-1	CASTGLAGGNNEQFF	TGTGCCAGCACCGGACTAGCGGGGGGTAACAATGAGCAGTTCTTC
NA	TRBJ2-1	NA	TRBV6-1	CATWQGNNNEQFF	TGTGCCACCTGGCAGGGCAATAACAATGAGCAGTTCTTC
NA	TRBJ2-7	once	TRBV11-2	CASSSGLTSYEQYF	TGTGCCAGCAGCTCGGGGTTGACCTCCTACGAGCAGTACTTC
TRBD2	TRBJ2-7	NA	TRBV6-1	CASSEALHGGRALAGVGEQYF	TGTGCCAGCAGTGAAGCGCTTCACGGGGGGCGGGCGCTAGCGGGAGTCGGGGAGCAGTACTTC
NA	TRBJ1-1	few	TRBV27	CARTQGYTEAFF	TGTGCCAGAACACAGGGATACACTGAAGCTTTCTTT
NA	TRBJ2-7	NA	TRBV4-1	CASSPLPSVGRVNEQYF	TGCGCCAGCAGCCCGCTCCCCTCCGTGGGCAGGGTGAACGAGCAGTACTTC
TRBD2	TRBJ2-3	few	TRBV6-1	CASSETSPVPGTQYF	TGTGCCAGCAGTGAGACTAGCCCGGTTCCGGGTACGCAGTATTTT